These 32 T cell receptor beta chains came from one sample sequenced in a study of cytomegalovirus exposure and HLA in healthy donors (dated by TCRdb to 2015 to 2018). The library relied on the immunoSEQ multiplex PCR assay. For the multiplex PCR, a mixture combining 60 forward primers for TCR Vbeta segments and 13 reverse primers for TCR Jbeta segments was used. What TCRdb holds here is the immuneACCESS table cut down to in-frame rearrangements. Part of the clones is not present; checked against another copy, under half of the missing clones reflect an unresolved V gene, and the others are unexplained. This sample holds about 94,000 clones; around 66% were observed only once. Clones ranked in the top ten supply 3.9% of the sample. The sequenced sample was PBMCs. These receptors originate from a man younger than 40 in good health and CMV-seronegative.

This clone was observed a handful of times. Written as DNA, the CDR3 is TGTGCCAGCAGTTTATCTATGAGAGGATCGGTACAGGGGAGCAATCAGCCCCAGCATTTT. Amino acids: CASSLSMRGSVQGSNQPQHF. This chain connects TRBV27 to TRBJ1-5, with TRBD1 matching over 7 bases. The CDR3 extends over 20 amino acids. The trim removed 0 bases at V and 1 base at J, leaving 15 bases unmatched. Germline assignment: CDR1 MNHEY and CDR2 SMNVEV (reference sequence).

The chain joins TRBV6-5 to TRBJ1-2; D might be TRBD1 (5 bases). This CDR3 has 14 amino acids. Trimming took off 6 bases at V and 6 bases at J, with 17 bases between the two ends. The germline CDR1 and CDR2 sequences are MNHEY and SVGAGI. The CDR3 sequence is CASRLPTEVDGYTF. CDR3 bases: TGTGCCAGCAGATTACCGACAGAGGTCGATGGCTACACCTTC.

The chain employs TRBV9 and TRBJ2-1, with D possibly TRBD2 on 7 matching bases. V was shortened by 5 bases and J by 1 base, with 16 bases between the two germline ends. Germline CDR1 SGDLS, CDR2 YYNGEE. CDR3 length: 16 residues. The chain's CDR3 is CASRGGDDRSYNEQFF. CDR3 in DNA: TGTGCCAGCAGGGGAGGGGACGACAGGTCCTACAATGAGCAGTTCTTC.

The V call is TRBV28, the J call TRBJ2-3, with a weak D call TRBD2 (6 bases). The CDR3 loop spans 15 amino acids. Trimming removed 5 bases from V and 5 bases from J, with 17 bases in between. The V gene's germline CDR1 is MDHEN and CDR2 SYDVKM. The DNA for the CDR3 is TGTGCCAGCAGTCCTCAGGGACTTGGTGGAGATACGCAGTATTTT. Its protein product is CASSPQGLGGDTQYF.

The chain recombines TRBV19 with TRBJ1-4; 11 nucleotides match TRBD1. The CDR3 is 15 residues long. The V gene end was trimmed by 7 bases and the J gene end by 0 bases; junction bases not matched to a gene: 1. The germline gives CDR1 LNHDA, CDR2 SQIVND (reference sequence). DNA of the CDR3: TGTGCCAGTAAGGGACAGGGGGCAACTAATGAAAAACTGTTTTTT. Translation: CASKGQGATNEKLFF.

The chain is built from TRBV5-5 and TRBJ2-5, with D unclear. V was trimmed by 0 bases and J by 5 bases, leaving 17 bases between them. CDR1 and CDR2 (germline): SGHKS, YYEKEE (reference sequence). The CDR3 contains 16 residues. This chain's CDR3 is CASSLDVRPSWETQYF. CDR3 sequence (DNA): TGTGCCAGCAGCTTGGACGTCAGGCCGTCCTGGGAGACCCAGTACTTC.

The rearrangement uses TRBV12-5 and TRBJ2-7; 7 nucleotides agree with TRBD2. This CDR3 is 15 amino acids long. Germline CDR1 and CDR2: LGHNT and FRNRAP. V dropped 5 bases and J dropped 4; count of bases not matched to a gene: 11. The CDR3 DNA reads TGTGCTAGTGGTCAGGGACTACCATGGGGGTACGAGCAGTACTTC. As protein: CASGQGLPWGYEQYF.

This clone was seen only a few times. V and J are TRBV10-3 and TRBJ2-7; D not resolved. Trimming cost V 5 bases and J 2 bases, with 7 bases left between them. CDR1 ENHRY and CDR2 SYGVKD come from the germline V gene. The CDR3 covers 12 residues. The CDR3 DNA follows: TGTGCCATCAGTAGCGAGGCCTACGAGCAGTACTTC. Amino acid sequence: CAISSEAYEQYF.

A single count supports this clone. V is TRBV27 and J is TRBJ1-2; 9 bases line up with TRBD1. CDR3 length equals 15 residues. The germline V gene encodes CDR1 MNHEY and CDR2 SMNVEV (reference sequence). V dropped 6 bases and J dropped 2; count of bases not matched to a gene: 7. CDR3 bases: TGTGCCAGCAGGTCGCCGGGACAGGGAAACTATGGCTACACCTTC. This translates into CASRSPGQGNYGYTF.

The rearrangement joins TRBV7-2 to TRBJ1-6; 8 bases map to TRBD1. Germline V gene data show CDR1 as SGHTA and CDR2 as FQGNSA. CDR3 length equals 15 residues. V was pared by 4 bases and J by 4 bases, with 3 bases of the junction left unmatched. The CDR3 DNA is TGTGCCAGCAGCTACCGGACAGGGTATAATTCACCCCTCCACTTT. Residues: CASSYRTGYNSPLHF.

The chain employs TRBV10-1 and TRBJ2-1, with 8 bases aligning to TRBD2. Per the germline V gene, CDR1 is WNHNN and CDR2 is SYGVQD (reference sequence). The V and J ends lost 4 bases and 0 bases, in that order; junction bases with no gene match: 17. The CDR3 sequence is 20 residues long. The CDR3 here is CASSVTPGLESGGSYNEQFF. CDR3 coding DNA: TGCGCCAGCAGTGTTACCCCGGGACTAGAATCTGGTGGCTCCTACAATGAGCAGTTCTTC.

The chain recombines TRBV6-1 with TRBJ1-3; the D gene is possibly TRBD1 (5 bases). Germline V lookup: CDR1 MNHNS, CDR2 SASEGT. V was cut by 8 bases and J by 7 bases, with 18 bases left in between. This CDR3 spans 14 amino acids. CDR3 sequence reads: CASAPGVGGNTIYF. CDR3 DNA: TGTGCCAGCGCACCGGGGGTCGGTGGGAACACCATATATTTT.

To note about this clone: A read error may produce the germline difference seen at one junction end. This chain connects TRBV7-9 to TRBJ2-7, with D tentatively TRBD1 (6 bases). Germline lookup yields CDR1 SEHNR and CDR2 FQNEAQ (reference sequence). CDR3 length equals 15 residues. This CDR3 is CSSSRDRTLSYEQYF. DNA for the CDR3: TGTTCCAGCAGCCGTGACAGGACCCTCTCCTACGAGCAGTACTTC.

The chain employs TRBV27 and TRBJ1-5, with D perhaps TRBD1 (6 bases). The V and J ends lost 2 bases and 3 bases respectively, with 14 bases between them. CDR1 and CDR2 (germline): MNHEY, SMNVEV (reference sequence). CDR3 size: 16 residues. The CDR3 reads CASSLMGHTYNQPQHF. The CDR3 nucleotides are TGTGCCAGCAGTTTAATGGGACACACTTACAATCAGCCCCAGCATTTT.

Turning to this clone: The sample has other DNA sequences that encode this CDR3 too. The chain joins TRBV11-2 to TRBJ2-1; D gene uncertain. Deletions cut 6 bases from V and 7 bases from J, with 13 bases between. The CDR3 totals 13 residues. Germline CDR1 reads SGHAT; CDR2 reads FQNNGV. CDR3 amino acids: CASRVMRYNEQFF. CDR3 in DNA: TGTGCCAGCAGAGTGATGCGGTATAATGAGCAGTTCTTC. Variable domain in full (rest from reference TRBV11-2 and TRBJ2-1): EAGVAQSPRYKIIEKRQSVAFWCNPISGHATLYWYQQILGQGPKLLIQFQNNGVVDDSQLPKDRFSAERLKGVDSTLKIQPAKLEDSAVYLCASRVMRYNEQFFGPGTRLTVL.

This rearrangement joins TRBV18 to TRBJ1-1, with 11 bases lining up with TRBD1. V shed 0 bases, J shed 8 bases, and the junction held 5 bases outside the gene matches. Germline CDR1 KGHSH, CDR2 LQKENI. The CDR3 sequence is 15 residues long. CDR3 sequence reads: CASSPPRDRGWEAFF. CDR3 DNA sequence: TGTGCCAGCTCACCACCAAGGGACAGGGGGTGGGAAGCTTTCTTT. Full variable domain (missing parts from reference TRBV18 and TRBJ1-1): NAGVMQNPRHLVRRRGQEARLRCSPMKGHSHVYWYRQLPEEGLKFMVYLQKENIIDESGMPKERFSAEFPKEGPSILRIQQVVRGDSAAYFCASSPPRDRGWEAFFGQGTRLTVV.

This rearrangement joins TRBV4-3 to TRBJ2-1; a possible D gene is TRBD2 (5 bases). The germline gives CDR1 LGHNA, CDR2 YSLEER. The V gene lost 0 bases and the J gene lost 5 bases, with 11 bases spanning the gap. This CDR3 is built from 15 residues. The DNA for the CDR3 is TGCGCCAGCAGCCAAGATTACCGGGGTAACAATGAGCAGTTCTTC. Translating it yields CASSQDYRGNNEQFF.

In DNA form, the CDR3 reads TGTGCCAGCAGCCCCGGACAGGGAGGACAAGAGACCCAGTACTTC. This translates into CASSPGQGGQETQYF. The V call is TRBV28, the J call TRBJ2-5; 8 nucleotides agree with TRBD1. Trimming at V came to 6 bases and at J to 2 bases, leaving 8 bases not matched to a gene. This CDR3 is built from 15 residues. Germline V gives CDR1 MDHEN, CDR2 SYDVKM.

This clone has a handful of counts. The chain links TRBV5-1 to TRBJ2-7; the D gene is possibly TRBD2 (6 bases). CDR1 is SGHRS and CDR2 is YFSETQ in the germline V gene. The CDR3 runs 14 residues. Trimming shortened V by 6 bases and J by 2 bases, and 15 bases separated the two germline ends. The CDR3 protein is CASTWGVGPYEQYF. The CDR3, as DNA: TGCGCCAGCACCTGGGGGGTAGGTCCCTACGAGCAGTACTTC.

The V call is TRBV9, the J call TRBJ2-7; TRBD1 is a possible D gene (6 bases). V shed 2 bases and J shed 7 bases, with 13 bases lying between them. The germline V gene encodes CDR1 SGDLS and CDR2 YYNGEE. This CDR3 is 13 amino acids long. The CDR3: CASSVLGQGEQYF. The CDR3 DNA follows: TGTGCCAGCAGCGTCCTGGGTCAGGGGGAGCAGTACTTC.

V gene TRBV7-6 combines with J gene TRBJ1-1; 7 positions agree with TRBD1. After removal of 5 bases from V and 1 base from J, the junction contained 7 bases not matched to a gene. CDR1 is SGHVS, CDR2 FNYEAQ, per germline. CDR3 length: 15 residues. The chain's CDR3 is CASSRYRGWNTEAFF. CDR3 nucleotide sequence: TGTGCCAGCAGCAGGTACAGGGGATGGAACACTGAAGCTTTCTTT.

This clone was recorded once. The CDR3, as DNA: TGTGCCAGCAGTTACCTGGCGGCCGGGCAGCCCCAGCATTTT. Amino acid sequence: CASSYLAAGQPQHF. The chain couples TRBV6-6 to TRBJ1-5; D unclear. Germline V lookup: CDR1 MNHNY, CDR2 SVGAGI (reference sequence). This CDR3 has 14 amino acids. Trimming removed 2 bases from V and 7 bases from J, with 12 bases in between.

The chain combines TRBV4-1 with TRBJ2-1, with 9 bases aligning to TRBD2. Per germline, CDR1 MGHRA and CDR2 YSYEKL. Trimming took 1 base from V and 4 from J; bases not matched to a gene: 5. This CDR3 contains 16 residues. The CDR3: CASSQVSSGKYNEQFF. CDR3 sequence (DNA): TGCGCCAGCAGCCAAGTATCTAGCGGGAAATACAATGAGCAGTTCTTC.

This clone was picked up a small number of times. V and J are TRBV7-9 and TRBJ2-7, with 8 bases fitting TRBD1. V lost 3 bases and J lost 2; bases outside the gene matches: 12. This CDR3 region has 17 residues. Germline loops: CDR1 SEHNR, CDR2 FQNEAQ (reference sequence). CDR3 loop: CASSLPPGQAPPYEQYF. CDR3 in DNA: TGTGCCAGCAGCTTGCCGCCGGGACAGGCCCCACCCTACGAGCAGTACTTC. Looking up the rest from reference TRBV7-9 and TRBJ2-7 gives the full variable domain: DTGVSQNPRHKITKRGQNVTFRCDPISEHNRLYWYRQTLGQGPEFLTYFQNEAQLEKSRLLSDRFSAERPKGSFSTLEIQRTEQGDSAMYLCASSLPPGQAPPYEQYFGPGTRLTVT.

The CDR3 region has the DNA TGTGCCAGCAGCGTAGTGGCGGAAACCTACGAGCAGTACTTC. Residues: CASSVVAETYEQYF. The rearrangement joins TRBV9 to TRBJ2-7; no clear D gene. CDR1 is SGDLS, CDR2 YYNGEE, per germline. Trimming stripped 0 bases from V and 2 bases from J, with 9 bases between. CDR3 length equals 14 residues.

The V and J genes are TRBV10-3 and TRBJ2-2, with 8 bases lining up with TRBD1. The CDR3 loop spans 16 amino acids. The V and J ends lost 1 base and 4 bases, in that order; junction bases with no gene match: 5. Germline-derived CDR1 and CDR2 are ENHRY and SYGVKD. CDR3 in DNA: TGTGCCATCAGTGAGTACCGACAGGGGACCACCGGGGAGCTGTTTTTT. Its protein product is CAISEYRQGTTGELFF.

The chain couples TRBV30 to TRBJ2-7, with a possible D match to TRBD2 (6 bases). The V end was cut by 3 bases, the J end by 0 bases, with 12 bases between. The CDR3 loop spans 14 amino acids. CDR1 is GTSNPN and CDR2 is SVGIG in the germline V gene (reference sequence). DNA of the CDR3: TGTGCCTGGAGGATATCCGGGAGCTCCTACGAGCAGTACTTC. Its protein is CAWRISGSSYEQYF.

This clone was counted between two and nine times. The J gene is TRBJ2-3, the V gene TRBV9; TRBD2 is a possible D gene (7 bases). V lost 2 bases and J lost 3, with 13 bases in between. In germline, CDR1 is SGDLS, CDR2 YYNGEE. The CDR3 has 15 residues. The CDR3 loop is CASSVWGGSTDTQYF. CDR3 sequence (DNA): TGTGCCAGCAGCGTGTGGGGGGGCTCTACAGATACGCAGTATTTT.

Only a few counts were recorded for this clone. J is TRBJ2-3 and V is TRBV7-6; TRBD1 might be the D (6 bases). The V end lost 4 bases, the J end lost 2 bases, and 13 bases lay between the germline ends. Per the germline V gene, CDR1 is SGHVS and CDR2 is FNYEAQ. The CDR3 has 15 amino acids. The CDR3 DNA is TGTGCCAGCAGCTCCCAACAGGGTTCCACAGATACGCAGTATTTT. This gives the protein CASSSQQGSTDTQYF.

The J gene is TRBJ2-3, the V gene TRBV29-1, with 11 positions matching TRBD2. V dropped 5 bases and J dropped 6; count of bases not matched to a gene: 16. The CDR3 runs 17 residues. Germline assignment: CDR1 SQVTM and CDR2 ANQGSEA. CDR3 sequence (DNA): TGCAGCGTTCACTTTAGCGGGAGGGCCTTTTTGGGGGATACGCAGTATTTT. Its protein is CSVHFSGRAFLGDTQYF.

This clone was seen a few times. The chain has TRBV6-4 and TRBJ2-3; tentative D call: TRBD1 (8 bases). This CDR3 is 14 amino acids long. Trimming cost V 6 bases and J 5 bases, with 15 bases left between them. The germline V gene has CDR1 MRHNA and CDR2 SNTAGT. CDR3 residues: CASRPTGEGDTQYF. CDR3 nucleotides: TGTGCCAGCAGACCGACAGGGGAGGGAGATACGCAGTATTTT.

This clone was observed a few times. V gene TRBV25-1 combines with J gene TRBJ2-1, with D perhaps matching TRBD2 (5 bases). The V and J ends lost 6 bases and 0 bases respectively, with 9 bases between them. The CDR3 sequence is 14 residues long. Germline V CDR1 and CDR2: MGHDK, SYGVNS. The CDR3 here is CASRQTNSYNEQFF. In DNA, the CDR3 is TGTGCCAGCAGACAGACTAACTCCTACAATGAGCAGTTCTTC.